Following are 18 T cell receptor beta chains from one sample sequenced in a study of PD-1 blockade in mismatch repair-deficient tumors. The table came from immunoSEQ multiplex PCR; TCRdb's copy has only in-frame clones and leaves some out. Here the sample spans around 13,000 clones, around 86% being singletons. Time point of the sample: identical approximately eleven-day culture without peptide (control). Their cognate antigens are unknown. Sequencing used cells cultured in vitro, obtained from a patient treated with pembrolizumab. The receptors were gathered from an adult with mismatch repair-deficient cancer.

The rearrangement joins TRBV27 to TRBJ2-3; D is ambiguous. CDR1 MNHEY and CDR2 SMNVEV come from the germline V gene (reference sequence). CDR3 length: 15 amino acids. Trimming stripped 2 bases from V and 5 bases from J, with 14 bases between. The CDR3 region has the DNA TGTGCCAGCAGTTTAGATGGCGTGTATATAGATACGCAGTATTTT. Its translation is CASSLDGVYIDTQYF.

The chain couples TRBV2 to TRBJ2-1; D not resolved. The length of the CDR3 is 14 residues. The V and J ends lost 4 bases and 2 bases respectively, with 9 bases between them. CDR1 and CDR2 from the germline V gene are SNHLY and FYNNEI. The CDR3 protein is CASSGDGPYNEQFF. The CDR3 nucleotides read TGTGCCAGCAGTGGCGACGGTCCCTACAATGAGCAGTTCTTC. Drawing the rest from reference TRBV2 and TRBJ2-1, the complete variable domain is EPEVTQTPSHQVTQMGQEVILRCVPISNHLYFYWYRQILGQKVEFLVSFYNNEISEKSEIFDDQFSVERPDGSNFTLKIRSTKLEDSAMYFCASSGDGPYNEQFFGPGTRLTVL.

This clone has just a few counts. This CDR3 is CASSQDLGRGTPGANVLTF. The CDR3 DNA reads as TGCGCCAGCAGCCAAGATTTGGGCAGGGGAACCCCTGGGGCCAACGTCCTGACTTTC. This chain links TRBV4-1 with TRBJ2-6; the D gene is possibly TRBD1 (6 bases). The V end was cut by 0 bases, the J end by 2 bases, with 17 bases between. This CDR3 has 19 residues. The germline CDR1 and CDR2 sequences are MGHRA and YSYEKL.

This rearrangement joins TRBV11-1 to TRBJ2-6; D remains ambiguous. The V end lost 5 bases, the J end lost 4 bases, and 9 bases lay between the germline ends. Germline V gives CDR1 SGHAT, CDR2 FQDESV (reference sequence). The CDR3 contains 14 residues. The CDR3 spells CASSAQSGANVLTF. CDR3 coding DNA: TGTGCCAGCAGCGCCCAGTCCGGGGCCAACGTCCTGACTTTC.

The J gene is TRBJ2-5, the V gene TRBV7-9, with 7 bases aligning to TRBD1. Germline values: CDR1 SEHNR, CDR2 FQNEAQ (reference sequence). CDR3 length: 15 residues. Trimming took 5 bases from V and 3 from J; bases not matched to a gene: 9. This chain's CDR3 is CASSPSGDREETQYF. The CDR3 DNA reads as TGTGCCAGCAGCCCAAGCGGTGACAGGGAAGAGACCCAGTACTTC.

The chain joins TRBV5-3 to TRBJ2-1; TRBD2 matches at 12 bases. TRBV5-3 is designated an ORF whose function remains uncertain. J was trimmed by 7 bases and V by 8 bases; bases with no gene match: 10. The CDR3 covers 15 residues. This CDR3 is CASSHLAGGANEQFF. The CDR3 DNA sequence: TGTGCCAGCAGCCATCTAGCGGGAGGGGCTAATGAGCAGTTCTTC.

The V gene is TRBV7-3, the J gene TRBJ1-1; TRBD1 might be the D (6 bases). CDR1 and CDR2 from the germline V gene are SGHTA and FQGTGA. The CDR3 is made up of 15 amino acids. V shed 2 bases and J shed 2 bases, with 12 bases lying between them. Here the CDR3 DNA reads TGTGCCAGCAGCTTACAGGGGTGGGGAAACACTGAAGCTTTCTTT. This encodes CASSLQGWGNTEAFF.

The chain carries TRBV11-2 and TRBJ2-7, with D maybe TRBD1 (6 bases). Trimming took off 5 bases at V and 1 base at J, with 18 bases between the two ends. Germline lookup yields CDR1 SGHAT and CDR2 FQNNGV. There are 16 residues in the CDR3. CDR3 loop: CASSPGVAGPSYEQYF. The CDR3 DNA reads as TGTGCCAGCAGCCCAGGGGTTGCGGGCCCGTCCTACGAGCAGTACTTC.

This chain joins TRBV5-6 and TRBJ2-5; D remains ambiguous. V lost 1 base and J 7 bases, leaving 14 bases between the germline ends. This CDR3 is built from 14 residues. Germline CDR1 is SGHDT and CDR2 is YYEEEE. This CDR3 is CASSLYSPKGTQYF. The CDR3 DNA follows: TGTGCCAGCAGCTTGTACAGCCCCAAAGGGACCCAGTACTTC.

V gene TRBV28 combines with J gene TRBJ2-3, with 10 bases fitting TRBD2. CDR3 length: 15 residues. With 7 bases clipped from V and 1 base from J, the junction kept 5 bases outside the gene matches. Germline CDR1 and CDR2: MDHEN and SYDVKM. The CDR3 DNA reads TGTGCCAGCACCGTAGCGGGAGGAGGCACAGATACGCAGTATTTT. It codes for CASTVAGGGTDTQYF.

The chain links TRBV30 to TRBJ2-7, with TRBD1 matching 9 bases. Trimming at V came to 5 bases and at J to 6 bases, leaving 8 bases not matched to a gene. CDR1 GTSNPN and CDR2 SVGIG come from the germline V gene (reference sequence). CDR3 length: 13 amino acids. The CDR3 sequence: CAWDPDRGGEQYF. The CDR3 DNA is TGTGCCTGGGACCCGGACAGGGGAGGCGAGCAGTACTTC.

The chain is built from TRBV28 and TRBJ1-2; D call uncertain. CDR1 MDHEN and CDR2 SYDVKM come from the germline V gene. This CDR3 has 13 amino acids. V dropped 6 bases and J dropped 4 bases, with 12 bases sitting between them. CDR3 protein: CASREDQFYGYTF. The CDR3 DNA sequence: TGTGCCAGCAGGGAGGACCAGTTCTATGGCTACACCTTC.

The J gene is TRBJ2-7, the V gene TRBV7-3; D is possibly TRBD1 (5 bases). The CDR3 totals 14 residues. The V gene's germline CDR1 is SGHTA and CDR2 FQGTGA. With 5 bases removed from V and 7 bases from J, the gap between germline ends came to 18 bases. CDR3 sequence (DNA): TGTGCCAGCAGCCCACTCCTGGGAAGGGGAGAGCAGTACTTC. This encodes CASSPLLGRGEQYF.

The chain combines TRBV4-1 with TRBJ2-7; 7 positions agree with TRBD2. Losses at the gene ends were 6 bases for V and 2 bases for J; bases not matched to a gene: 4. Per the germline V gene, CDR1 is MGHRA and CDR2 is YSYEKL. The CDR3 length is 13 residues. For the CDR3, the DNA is TGCGCCAGCAGAAGGAGCGGGACCTACGAGCAGTACTTC. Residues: CASRRSGTYEQYF.

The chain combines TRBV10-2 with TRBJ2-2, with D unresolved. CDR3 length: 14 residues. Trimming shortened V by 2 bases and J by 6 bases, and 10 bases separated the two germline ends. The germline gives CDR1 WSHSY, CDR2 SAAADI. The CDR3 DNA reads TGCGCCAGCAGTGAGACCCACCATTCCGGGGAGCTGTTTTTT. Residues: CASSETHHSGELFF.

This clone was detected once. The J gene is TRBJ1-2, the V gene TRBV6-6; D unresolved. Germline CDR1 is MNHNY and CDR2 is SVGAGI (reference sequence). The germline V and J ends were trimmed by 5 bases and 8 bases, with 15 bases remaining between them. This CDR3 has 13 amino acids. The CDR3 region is CASSLGGGGGYTF. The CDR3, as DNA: TGTGCCAGCAGTCTCGGAGGCGGTGGCGGCTACACCTTC.

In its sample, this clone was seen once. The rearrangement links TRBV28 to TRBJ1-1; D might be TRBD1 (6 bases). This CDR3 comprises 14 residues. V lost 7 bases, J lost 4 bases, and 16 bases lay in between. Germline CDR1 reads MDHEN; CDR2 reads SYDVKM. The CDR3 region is CASTFGDIFTEAFF. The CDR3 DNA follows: TGTGCCAGCACCTTCGGGGACATTTTCACTGAAGCTTTCTTT. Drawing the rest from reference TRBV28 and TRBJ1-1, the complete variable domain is DVKVTQSSRYLVKRTGEKVFLECVQDMDHENMFWYRQDPGLGLRLIYFSYDVKMKEKGDIPEGYSVSREKKERFSLILESASTNQTSMYLCASTFGDIFTEAFFGQGTRLTVV.

CDR3 residues: CAWSAQGGPYSNQPQHF. DNA of the CDR3: TGTGCCTGGAGTGCGCAAGGAGGGCCTTATAGCAATCAGCCCCAGCATTTT. V gene TRBV30 combines with J gene TRBJ1-5; D gene unclear. Per the germline V gene, CDR1 is GTSNPN and CDR2 is SVGIG (reference sequence). This CDR3 spans 17 amino acids. V gave up 1 base and J gave up 0 bases, with 16 bases separating them.